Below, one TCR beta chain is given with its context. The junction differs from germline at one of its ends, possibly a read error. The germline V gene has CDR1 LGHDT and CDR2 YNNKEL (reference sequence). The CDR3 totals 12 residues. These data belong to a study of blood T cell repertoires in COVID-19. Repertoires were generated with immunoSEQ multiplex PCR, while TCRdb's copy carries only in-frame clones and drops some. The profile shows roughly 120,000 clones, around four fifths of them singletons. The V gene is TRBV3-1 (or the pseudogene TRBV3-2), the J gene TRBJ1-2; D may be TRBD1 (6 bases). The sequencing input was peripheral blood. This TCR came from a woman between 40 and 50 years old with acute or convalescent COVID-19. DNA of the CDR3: TGTGCCAGCAGCCCAGGGACACGGGGCTGCACCTTC. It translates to CASSPGTRGCTF.